This entry is about one T cell receptor (beta chain). Its matching antigen is unknown. The data were produced by immunoSEQ multiplex PCR, yet TCRdb's version contains in-frame clones alone and is incomplete. The sample contains 16,000 or so clones, around 85% of which appear only once. The data are from a study of T cells after posttransplantation cyclophosphamide. General study results and limits: Blood and skin or GI T cell repertoires showed limited TRB overlap. Recipient CMV seropositivity and CMV reactivation strongly tracked TRB clonality. Donor CD8+ memory clones often dominated recipient blood repertoires at later times.

Control samples came 1 year after myeloablative marrow transplants with methotrexate plus calcineurin inhibitor. The CDR3 has 15 amino acids. The germline V gene encodes CDR1 LNHDA and CDR2 SQIVND (reference sequence). Germline trimming cut 1 base from V and 4 bases from J; bases unmatched to any gene: 3. The source was PBMCs, collected after allogeneic stem cell transplant with calcineurin inhibitor and methotrexate. The J gene is TRBJ2-2, the V gene TRBV19, with 7 bases lining up with TRBD1. The receptor's source is a female patient aged 18 to 29 who received an allogeneic stem cell transplant from an unrelated donor, was CMV-positive, and had acute and chronic GVHD. A subset of T cells may come from the graft donor. CDR3 sequence: CASSIVQGVTGELFF. As DNA, the CDR3 is TGTGCCAGTAGTATAGTCCAGGGGGTCACCGGGGAGCTGTTTTTT.